This TCR beta chain was found in a study of T cell changes during pregnancy in multiple sclerosis. Sequencing used immunoSEQ multiplex PCR; TCRdb keeps in-frame clones, though not all of them. The sample holds some 57,000 clones, 80% to 90% seen once. CDR3 length: 17 amino acids. Trimming took off 2 bases at V and 1 base at J, with 17 bases between the two ends. Per the germline V gene, CDR1 is SEHNR and CDR2 is FQNEAQ (reference sequence). The sample consisted of peripheral blood, taken in the first trimester of pregnancy. The sequence derives from a female donor in good health, enrolled as a control in a pregnancy study. The chain uses TRBV7-9 and TRBJ1-1, with a tentative D call TRBD1 (6 bases). CDR3 sequence: CASSLILYFRGNTEAFF. The CDR3 coding sequence is TGTGCCAGCAGCTTAATCCTTTACTTCAGGGGGAACACTGAAGCTTTCTTT.